The next 6 T cell receptor delta chains were all read from a single sample in a study of γδ T cells in repeated Plasmodium falciparum infection. Bulk repertoires came from Vgamma9/Vdelta2+ or Vdelta2-negative gammadelta T cells flow-sorted from PBMC. TCRdb reprocessed the multiplex PCR reads using CATT. The sample contains some 100,000 delta-chain clones, over 1.3% of which appear only once. The source material was gamma-delta T cells from blood. The receptors were gathered from a pool of human donors (malaria-infected and uninfected, not separated).

In this sample, this clone turned up a few times. TCRdb attributes to this sequence the protein of a much larger clone, which differs from the DNA translation at residue 11; a read error is likely, and the protein displayed is translated from the DNA. V usage is TRDV1 and J usage is TRDJ1; 9 nucleotides agree with TRDD3. TCRdb supplies no J gene; here it was assigned by aligning the nucleotide sequence to germline. V lost 2 bases to trimming and J lost 0 bases; unmatched junction nucleotides: 13. CDR1 and CDR2 (germline): TSWWSYY, QGS. The CDR3 loop spans 19 amino acids. The CDR3 DNA is TGTGCTCTTGGGGAAACCCTGCCTGGGGGATGCCGATACACCGATAAACTCATCTTT. As protein: CALGETLPGGCRYTDKLIF.

This clone was seen a few times. A far bigger clonotype differs at one base, so this is likely a read error. Other nucleotide sequences in the sample specify the same CDR3. The V gene was identified as TRDV2, while no J gene was called; the table's D call TRDD3 went unverified against the DNA. Germline values: CDR1 GEAIGNYY, CDR2 EKD. The CDR3 length is 17 residues. CDR3 sequence (DNA): TGTGCCTGTGACATACTGGGGGATACCTGGGACACCCGACAGATGTTCTTC. It yields the protein CACDILGDTWDTRQMFF.

Of note for this clone: The protein in TCRdb stems from a much larger clone and differs at residue 6 from this DNA's translation, likely a read error; here the protein is translated from the DNA. CDR3: CALCRPQNLLGASTDKLIF. As DNA, the CDR3 is TGTGCTCTTTGTCGCCCTCAGAATCTCCTGGGGGCTTCCACCGATAAACTCATCTTT. The V gene is TRDV1, the J gene TRDJ1; TRDD3 aligns across 7 bases. The J gene was not available in TCRdb and was assigned here by matching the DNA to germline segments. Trimming removed 8 bases from V and 1 base from J; junction bases left unmatched: 22. The germline CDR1 and CDR2 sequences are TSWWSYY and QGS. The CDR3 runs 19 residues.

On this clone: The protein recorded in TCRdb matches a much larger clone and deviates from this DNA's translation at residue 4, suggesting a read error; the protein here is obtained by translating the DNA. This chain connects TRDV1 to TRDJ2; 7 bases match TRDD3. TCRdb is silent on the J gene; assignment here came from matching the DNA to germline. This CDR3 has 23 residues. CDR1 TSWWSYY and CDR2 QGS come from the germline V gene. The CDR3 region is CALEERGRIWGRRNPLEGAQLFF. The CDR3 DNA reads TGTGCTCTTGAGGAACGGGGCCGAATCTGGGGGCGGCGAAATCCCCTCGAGGGAGCACAACTCTTCTTT.

This clone showed up just a few times. The protein held in TCRdb is that of a much larger clone and does not match this DNA's translation at residue 14, likely because of a read error; the protein shown is translated from the DNA. The chain joins TRDV2 to TRDJ3; the match to TRDD3 covers 9 bases. TCRdb supplies no J gene; here it was assigned by aligning the nucleotide sequence to germline. Germline CDR1 is GEAIGNYY and CDR2 is EKD. This CDR3 spans 19 amino acids. For the CDR3, the DNA is TGTGCCTGTGACTCCCGTACTGGGGGAAGCTCCTGGGACGCCCGACAGATGTTTTTC. It specifies CACDSRTGGSSWDARQMFF.

This clone was observed a few times. A far larger clone lies a single base away; this is likely a read error. The rearrangement joins TRDV1 to TRDJ1; tentative D call: TRDD3 (5 bases). TCRdb offers no J gene call, so here the DNA was matched to germline to obtain one. CDR1 and CDR2 from the germline V gene are TSWWSYY and QGS. CDR3 length: 24 amino acids. Trimming pared 2 bases from V and 1 base from J, leaving 38 bases between. Here the CDR3 DNA reads TGTGCTCTTGGGGAAGGGGAAGGAACGGTCATTCCAGTACTAGGGATTGCCTGCACCGATAAACTCATCTTT. Its translation: CALGEGEGTVIPVLGIACTDKLIF.